Sequencing of this T cell receptor beta chain was carried out in a study of identifying expanded T cells in peripheral blood. Notes on the study in general: Over about two and four weeks, about 17 and 20 clones changed, versus around 1.2 between replicates. Clone count variance between roughly 2-week samples rose with total template count.

Libraries were prepared by immunoSEQ multiplex PCR; TCRdb keeps only in-frame clonotypes and omits some of them. The profile shows 100,000 or so clones, around nine tenths of them singletons. No infections or other immune events were documented during collection. Looked up from germline, CDR1 is SGDLS and CDR2 is YYNGEE. This CDR3 has 13 residues. Trimming cost V 0 bases and J 8 bases, with 11 bases left between them. This clone came up a few times. Its target is unknown. V is TRBV9 and J is TRBJ1-2; no firm D call. This TCR came from a person aged 18 to 75 in good health. Sequencing was performed on blood. The CDR3 loop reads CASSVDRTGGYTF. The CDR3 DNA follows: TGTGCCAGCAGCGTAGATAGGACGGGAGGCTACACCTTC. The whole variable domain, remainder taken from reference TRBV9 and TRBJ1-2, is DSGVTQTPKHLITATGQRVTLRCSPRSGDLSVYWYQQSLDQGLQFLIQYYNGEERAKGNILERFSAQQFPDLHSELNLSSLELGDSALYFCASSVDRTGGYTFGSGTRLTVV.